The sequence of this TCR beta chain was determined in a study of CD8+CD57+ T cells in acquired aplastic anemia. Study in general: When averaged, DNA from sorted CD4+ and CD8+ cells came to approximately 3.2 ug.

The CDR3 is made up of 16 amino acids. Germline CDR1 MNHNS, CDR2 SASEGT. The use of genomic DNA as template underpinned the TCR beta VDJ and CDR3 profiling. TCRdb recomputed calls from the reads with MiXCR, one row per CDR3 protein. Of under 200,000 distinct CDR3 sequences in the sample, roughly 45% were seen once. Turning to this clonotype: A read error may explain this, as a much larger clone is one base away.

The sequence derives from a human donor in good health. The sequenced sample consisted of sorted CD4+, CD8+, or CD8+CD57+ T cells (not recorded which) from PBMCs. The chain is built from TRBV6-1 and TRBJ2-1; 8 nucleotides align to TRBD2. The CDR3 region is CASGEFVTSDYNEQFF. DNA of the CDR3: TGTGCCAGCGGTGAATTCGTGACTAGCGACTACAATGAGCAGTTCTTC.